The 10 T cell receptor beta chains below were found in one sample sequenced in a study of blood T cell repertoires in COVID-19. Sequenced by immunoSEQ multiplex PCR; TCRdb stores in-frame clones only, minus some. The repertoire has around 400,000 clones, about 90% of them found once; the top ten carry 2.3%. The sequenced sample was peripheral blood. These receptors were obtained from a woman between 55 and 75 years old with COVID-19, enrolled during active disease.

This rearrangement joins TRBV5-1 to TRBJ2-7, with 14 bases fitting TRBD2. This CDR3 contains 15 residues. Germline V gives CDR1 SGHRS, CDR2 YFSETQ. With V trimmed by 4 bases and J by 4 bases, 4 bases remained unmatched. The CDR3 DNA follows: TGCGCCAGCAGCCCCGGGACTAGCGGGGGTTACGAGCAGTACTTC. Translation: CASSPGTSGGYEQYF.

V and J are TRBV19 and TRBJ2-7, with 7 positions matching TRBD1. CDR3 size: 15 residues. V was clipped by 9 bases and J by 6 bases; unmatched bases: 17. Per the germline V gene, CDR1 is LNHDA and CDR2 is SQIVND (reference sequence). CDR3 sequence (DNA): TGTGCCAGCCCTAAGTATGTTGGGACAGTGGGCGAGCAGTACTTC. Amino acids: CASPKYVGTVGEQYF.

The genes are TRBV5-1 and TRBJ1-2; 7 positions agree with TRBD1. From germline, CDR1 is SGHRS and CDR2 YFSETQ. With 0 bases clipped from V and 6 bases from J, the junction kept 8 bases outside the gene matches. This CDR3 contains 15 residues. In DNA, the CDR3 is TGCGCCAGCAGCTTGGAACAGGGGCTCTGGGATGGCTACACCTTC. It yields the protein CASSLEQGLWDGYTF.

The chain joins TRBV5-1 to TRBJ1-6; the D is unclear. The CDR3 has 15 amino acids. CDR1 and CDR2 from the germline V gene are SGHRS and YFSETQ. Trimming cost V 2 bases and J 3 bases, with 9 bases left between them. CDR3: CASSFSTNYNSPLHF. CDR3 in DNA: TGCGCCAGCAGCTTCAGTACAAACTATAATTCACCCCTCCACTTT.

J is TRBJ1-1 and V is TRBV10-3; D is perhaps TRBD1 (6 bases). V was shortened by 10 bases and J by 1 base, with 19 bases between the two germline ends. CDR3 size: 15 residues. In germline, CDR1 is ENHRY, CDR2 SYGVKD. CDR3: CATTGSGLRNTEAFF. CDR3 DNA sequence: TGTGCCACCACAGGGTCAGGTCTTCGGAACACTGAAGCTTTCTTT.

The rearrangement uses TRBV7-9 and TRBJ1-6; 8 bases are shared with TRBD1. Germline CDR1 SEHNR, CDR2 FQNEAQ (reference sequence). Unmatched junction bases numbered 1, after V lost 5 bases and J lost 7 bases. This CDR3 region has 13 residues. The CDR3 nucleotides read TGTGCCAGCAGCCAGGGGGCGAATTCACCCCTCCACTTT. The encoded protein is CASSQGANSPLHF.

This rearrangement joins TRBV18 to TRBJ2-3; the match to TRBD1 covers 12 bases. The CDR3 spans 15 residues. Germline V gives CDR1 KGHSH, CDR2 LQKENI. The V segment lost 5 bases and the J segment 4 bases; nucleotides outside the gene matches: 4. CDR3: CASSTGTGGADTQYF. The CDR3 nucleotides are TGTGCCAGCTCAACCGGGACAGGGGGCGCAGATACGCAGTATTTT.

The CDR3 loop is CASSSPLAGANNEQFF. The CDR3 bases are TGTGCCAGCAGTTCACCCCTAGCGGGGGCCAACAATGAGCAGTTCTTC. The V and J genes are TRBV6-5 and TRBJ2-1; 10 bases fit TRBD2. Germline CDR1 and CDR2: MNHEY and SVGAGI. Losses at the gene ends were 4 bases for V and 5 bases for J; bases not matched to a gene: 8. This CDR3 is built from 16 residues.

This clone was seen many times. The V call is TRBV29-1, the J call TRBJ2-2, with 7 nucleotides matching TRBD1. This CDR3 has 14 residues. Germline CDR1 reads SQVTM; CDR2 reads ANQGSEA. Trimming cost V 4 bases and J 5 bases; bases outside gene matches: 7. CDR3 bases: TGCAGCGTTGTAACAGGGGTAGGGACCGGGGAGCTGTTTTTT. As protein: CSVVTGVGTGELFF.

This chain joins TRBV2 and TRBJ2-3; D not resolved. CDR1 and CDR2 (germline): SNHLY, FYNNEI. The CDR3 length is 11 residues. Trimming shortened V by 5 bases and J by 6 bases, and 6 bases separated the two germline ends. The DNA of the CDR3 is TGTGCCAGCAGTTTAGAGGATACGCAGTATTTT. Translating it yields CASSLEDTQYF.